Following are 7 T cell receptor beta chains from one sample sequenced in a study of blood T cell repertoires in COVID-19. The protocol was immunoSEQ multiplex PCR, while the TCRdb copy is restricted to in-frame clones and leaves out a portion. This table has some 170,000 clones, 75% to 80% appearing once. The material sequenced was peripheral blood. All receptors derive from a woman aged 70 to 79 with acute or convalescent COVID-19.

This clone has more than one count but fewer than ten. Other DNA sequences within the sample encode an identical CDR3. CDR3 residues: CASSLLMGQGPNGYTF. CDR3 nucleotides: TGTGCCAGCAGCTTGTTGATGGGACAGGGCCCTAATGGCTACACCTTC. This chain links TRBV5-6 with TRBJ1-2; 9 nucleotides line up with TRBD1. The CDR3 is 16 amino acids. Germline assignment: CDR1 SGHDT and CDR2 YYEEEE. V lost 1 base and J lost 6; bases outside the gene matches: 10.

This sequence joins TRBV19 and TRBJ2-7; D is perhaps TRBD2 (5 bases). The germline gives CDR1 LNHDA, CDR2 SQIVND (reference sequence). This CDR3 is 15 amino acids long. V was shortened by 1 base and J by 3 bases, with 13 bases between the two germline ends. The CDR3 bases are TGTGCCAGTAGTATAGCGGGATCTGCTTACTACGAGCAGTACTTC. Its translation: CASSIAGSAYYEQYF.

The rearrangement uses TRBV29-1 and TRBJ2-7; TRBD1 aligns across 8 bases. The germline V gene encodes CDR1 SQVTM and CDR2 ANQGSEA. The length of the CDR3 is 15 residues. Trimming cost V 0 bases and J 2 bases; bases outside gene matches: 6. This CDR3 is CSVEEPTGGPYEQYF. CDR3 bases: TGCAGCGTTGAAGAGCCCACAGGGGGGCCCTACGAGCAGTACTTC.

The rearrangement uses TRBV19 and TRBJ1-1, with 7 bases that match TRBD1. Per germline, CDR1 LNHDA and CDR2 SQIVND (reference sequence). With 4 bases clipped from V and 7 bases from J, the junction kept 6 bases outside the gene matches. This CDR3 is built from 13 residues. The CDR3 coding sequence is TGTGCCAGTAGTAATGGACAGGAGCTTGAAGCTTTCTTT. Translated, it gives CASSNGQELEAFF.

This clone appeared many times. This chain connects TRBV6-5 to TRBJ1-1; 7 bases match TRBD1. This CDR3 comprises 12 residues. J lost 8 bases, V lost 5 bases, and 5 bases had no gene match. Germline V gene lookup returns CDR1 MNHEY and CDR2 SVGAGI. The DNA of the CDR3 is TGTGCCAGCAGTCCCTGGGACAGAGAAGCTTTCTTT. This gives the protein CASSPWDREAFF.

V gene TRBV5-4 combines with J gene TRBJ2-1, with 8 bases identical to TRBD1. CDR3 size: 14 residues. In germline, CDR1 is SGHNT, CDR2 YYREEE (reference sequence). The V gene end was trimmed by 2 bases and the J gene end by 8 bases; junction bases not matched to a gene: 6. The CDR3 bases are TGTGCCAGCAGCTTCCGGGACAGGTTGCATGAGCAGTTCTTC. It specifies CASSFRDRLHEQFF.

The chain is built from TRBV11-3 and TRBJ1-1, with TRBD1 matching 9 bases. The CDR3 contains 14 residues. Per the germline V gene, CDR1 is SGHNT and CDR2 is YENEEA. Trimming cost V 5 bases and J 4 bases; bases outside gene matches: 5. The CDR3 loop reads CASSRGQGVTEAFF. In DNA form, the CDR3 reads TGTGCCAGCAGCCGGGGACAGGGCGTCACTGAAGCTTTCTTT.